Below are 16 T cell receptor beta chains sequenced from a single sample in a study of siplizumab effects on memory and regulatory T cells. Profiling relied on immunoSEQ multiplex PCR, and the TCRdb table lists in-frame clones only, not all of them. The sample includes approximately 98,000 clones, just under 95% of them seen just once. Sequencing was done on a sample of non-Treg CD4+ T cells sorted from blood. These receptors originate from a human donor in good health.

This clone occurred once. The rearrangement joins TRBV5-1 to TRBJ1-2; D gene ambiguous. CDR1 SGHRS and CDR2 YFSETQ come from the germline V gene. Trimming stripped 0 bases from V and 2 bases from J, with 8 bases between. The CDR3 spans 14 residues. The DNA of the CDR3 is TGCGCCAGCAGCTTGGAGAGGGTCAACTATGGCTACACCTTC. It specifies CASSLERVNYGYTF. Variable domain in full (rest from reference TRBV5-1 and TRBJ1-2): KAGVTQTPRYLIKTRGQQVTLSCSPISGHRSVSWYQQTPGQGLQFLFEYFSETQRNKGNFPGRFSGRQFSNSRSEMNVSTLELGDSALYLCASSLERVNYGYTFGSGTRLTVV.

The gene calls are TRBV25-1 and TRBJ2-7; D is ambiguous. Germline V gives CDR1 MGHDK, CDR2 SYGVNS. The ends were cut back, 1 base at V and 5 bases at J, with 12 bases in the middle. This CDR3 has 14 residues. The CDR3 DNA reads TGTGCCAGCAGTGAATCCCTTCTAAGGGACGAGCAGTACTTC. It codes for CASSESLLRDEQYF.

This chain links TRBV7-9 with TRBJ1-3; D unclear. Germline assignment: CDR1 SEHNR and CDR2 FQNEAQ (reference sequence). This CDR3 spans 11 amino acids. Trimming removed 2 bases at V and 6 bases at J, with 2 bases between. DNA for the CDR3: TGTGCCAGCAGCTTATCAAACACCATATATTTT. Protein product: CASSLSNTIYF.

The CDR3 coding sequence is TGTGCCAGCAGCTTAGGACAGTCTTATCAGCCCCAGCATTTT. Translation: CASSLGQSYQPQHF. The V and J genes are TRBV7-9 and TRBJ1-5, with D tentatively TRBD1 (5 bases). The V end lost 1 base, the J end lost 5 bases, and 9 bases lay between the germline ends. Germline assignment: CDR1 SEHNR and CDR2 FQNEAQ (reference sequence). The CDR3 length is 14 residues.

This clone appeared a single time. The chain has TRBV18 and TRBJ2-7; 9 bases fit TRBD1. V trimming: 3 bases; J trimming: 4 bases; junction bases outside the gene matches: 7. This CDR3 is 15 amino acids long. From germline, CDR1 is KGHSH and CDR2 LQKENI. The CDR3 spells CASSPRQGVRYEQYF. Written as DNA, the CDR3 is TGTGCCAGCTCACCGAGACAGGGGGTTCGATACGAGCAGTACTTC. Filled out from reference TRBV18 and TRBJ2-7, the complete variable domain reads NAGVMQNPRHLVRRRGQEARLRCSPMKGHSHVYWYRQLPEEGLKFMVYLQKENIIDESGMPKERFSAEFPKEGPSILRIQQVVRGDSAAYFCASSPRQGVRYEQYFGPGTRLTVT.

This clone was observed a single time. This chain's CDR3 is CASRDQGGSSNEQFF. CDR3 bases: TGCGCCAGCAGGGACCAGGGCGGGAGCTCCAATGAGCAGTTCTTC. This chain connects TRBV4-1 to TRBJ2-1; 7 bases line up with TRBD2. Germline CDR1 and CDR2: MGHRA and YSYEKL. This CDR3 region has 15 residues. With V trimmed by 6 bases and J by 6 bases, 11 bases remained unmatched.

This chain links TRBV7-9 with TRBJ1-2, with D tentatively TRBD1 (6 bases). The ends were cut back, 1 base at V and 3 bases at J, with 15 bases in the middle. Germline V gene data show CDR1 as SEHNR and CDR2 as FQNEAQ (reference sequence). The CDR3 runs 16 residues. The CDR3: CASSLDRQGLYYGYTF. The CDR3 DNA reads TGTGCCAGCAGCTTAGATAGGCAGGGGCTCTACTATGGCTACACCTTC. The full variable domain, in which reference TRBV7-9 and TRBJ1-2 provide the parts outside the CDR3, is DTGVSQNPRHKITKRGQNVTFRCDPISEHNRLYWYRQTLGQGPEFLTYFQNEAQLEKSRLLSDRFSAERPKGSFSTLEIQRTEQGDSAMYLCASSLDRQGLYYGYTFGSGTRLTVV.

The chain is built from TRBV13 and TRBJ1-3; no definite D call. Germline V gene sequence: CDR1 PRHDT, CDR2 FYEKMQ (reference sequence). Trimming pared 5 bases from V and 2 bases from J, leaving 7 bases between. The CDR3 covers 13 residues. CDR3 bases: TGTGCCAGCAGCCCCCAGCCTGGAAACACCATATATTTT. Protein sequence: CASSPQPGNTIYF.

V usage is TRBV19 and J usage is TRBJ2-1; D is unclear. Germline lookup yields CDR1 LNHDA and CDR2 SQIVND (reference sequence). V gave up 4 bases and J gave up 9 bases, with 7 bases separating them. The CDR3 extends over 11 amino acids. In DNA, the CDR3 is TGTGCCAGTAGTAATGTAGGTGAGCAGTTCTTC. Residues: CASSNVGEQFF.

V is TRBV18 and J is TRBJ2-5; D tentatively fits TRBD1 or TRBD2 (5 bases each). The CDR3 covers 14 residues. The V end lost 3 bases, the J end lost 1 base, and 9 bases lay between the germline ends. Germline assignment: CDR1 KGHSH and CDR2 LQKENI. The CDR3 DNA follows: TGTGCCAGCTCACCTCCGGGACGCCAAGAGACCCAGTACTTC. This sequence encodes CASSPPGRQETQYF.

The gene calls are TRBV7-8 and TRBJ2-5, with 13 bases matching TRBD2. The ends lost 1 base at V and 5 bases at J; junction bases unmatched: 7. Germline lookup yields CDR1 SGHVS and CDR2 FQNEAQ. CDR3 length: 17 amino acids. CDR3: CASSLELAGGDAETQYF. DNA of the CDR3: TGTGCCAGCAGCTTAGAACTAGCGGGAGGGGACGCGGAGACCCAGTACTTC. The whole variable domain, remainder taken from reference TRBV7-8 and TRBJ2-5, is GAGVSQSPRYKVAKRGQDVALRCDPISGHVSLFWYQQALGQGPEFLTYFQNEAQLDKSGLPSDRFFAERPEGSVSTLKIQRTQQEDSAVYLCASSLELAGGDAETQYFGPGTRLLVL.

The chain employs TRBV7-2 and TRBJ2-7; TRBD1 might be the D (6 bases). This CDR3 region has 14 residues. CDR1 SGHTA and CDR2 FQGNSA come from the germline V gene. Trimming removed 0 bases from V and 9 bases from J, with 15 bases in between. Written as DNA, the CDR3 is TGTGCCAGCAGCTTAGCTCTACAGGGAAGAGGGCAGTACTTC. This translates into CASSLALQGRGQYF.

The J gene is TRBJ1-5, the V gene TRBV6-1; the D is unclear. V was cut by 6 bases and J by 3 bases, with 6 bases left in between. The germline V gene encodes CDR1 MNHNS and CDR2 SASEGT. The CDR3 has 12 amino acids. Here the CDR3 DNA reads TGTGCCAGCAGACAGATCAATCAGCCCCAGCATTTT. Amino acid sequence: CASRQINQPQHF.

The chain employs TRBV11-1 and TRBJ2-1; 7 bases fit TRBD2. Germline V gene data show CDR1 as SGHAT and CDR2 as FQDESV (reference sequence). The V segment lost 5 bases and the J segment 4 bases; nucleotides outside the gene matches: 8. CDR3 length: 15 amino acids. The DNA for the CDR3 is TGTGCCAGCAGCCAACGAACTAGCGTGTACAATGAGCAGTTCTTC. Its translation: CASSQRTSVYNEQFF.

CDR3 sequence (DNA): TGTGCCAGCAGGGACTTCCTACGGGGTCAGCCCCAGCATTTT. It encodes CASRDFLRGQPQHF. The chain joins TRBV6-1 to TRBJ1-5; D uncertain. The V gene lost 6 bases and the J gene lost 6 bases, with 15 bases spanning the gap. The length of the CDR3 is 14 residues. Looked up from germline, CDR1 is MNHNS and CDR2 is SASEGT.

V and J are TRBV2 and TRBJ2-3; a weak D match, TRBD1 (6 bases). V lost 8 bases and J lost 3, with 15 bases in between. Germline loops: CDR1 SNHLY, CDR2 FYNNEI. The CDR3 spans 14 residues. The CDR3 spells CASRDTGSTDTQYF. CDR3 DNA sequence: TGTGCCAGCCGGGACACAGGGAGTACAGATACGCAGTATTTT.